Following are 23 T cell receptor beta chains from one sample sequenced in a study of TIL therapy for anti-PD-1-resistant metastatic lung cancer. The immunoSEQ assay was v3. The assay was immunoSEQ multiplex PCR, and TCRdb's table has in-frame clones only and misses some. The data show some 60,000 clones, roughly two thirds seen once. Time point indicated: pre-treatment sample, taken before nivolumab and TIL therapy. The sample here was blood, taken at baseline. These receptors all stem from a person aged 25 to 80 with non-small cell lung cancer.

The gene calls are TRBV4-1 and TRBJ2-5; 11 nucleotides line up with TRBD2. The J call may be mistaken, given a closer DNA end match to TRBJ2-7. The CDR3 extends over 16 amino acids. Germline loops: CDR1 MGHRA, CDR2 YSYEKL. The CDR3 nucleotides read TGCGCCAGCAGCCAAGAGCCGGGACTAGCGGCCTACGAGCAGTACTTC. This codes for CASSQEPGLAAYEQYF.

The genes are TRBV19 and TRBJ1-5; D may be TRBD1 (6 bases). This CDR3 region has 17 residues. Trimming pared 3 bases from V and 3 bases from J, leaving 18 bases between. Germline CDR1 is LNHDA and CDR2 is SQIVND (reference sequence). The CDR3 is CASSILRTGSTNQPQHF. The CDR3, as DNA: TGTGCCAGTAGTATTCTCCGAACAGGGTCGACCAATCAGCCCCAGCATTTT.

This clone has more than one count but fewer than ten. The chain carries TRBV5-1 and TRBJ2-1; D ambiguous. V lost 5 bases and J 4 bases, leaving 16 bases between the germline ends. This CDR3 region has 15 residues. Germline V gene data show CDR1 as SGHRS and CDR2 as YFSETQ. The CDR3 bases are TGCGCCAGCAGTAGAACCAGTTCTACTTACAATGAGCAGTTCTTC. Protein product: CASSRTSSTYNEQFF. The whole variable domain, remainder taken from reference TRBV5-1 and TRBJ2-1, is KAGVTQTPRYLIKTRGQQVTLSCSPISGHRSVSWYQQTPGQGLQFLFEYFSETQRNKGNFPGRFSGRQFSNSRSEMNVSTLELGDSALYLCASSRTSSTYNEQFFGPGTRLTVL.

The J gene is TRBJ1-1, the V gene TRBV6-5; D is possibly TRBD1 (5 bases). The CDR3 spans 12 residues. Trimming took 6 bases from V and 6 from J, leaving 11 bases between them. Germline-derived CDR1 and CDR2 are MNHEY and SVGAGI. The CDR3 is CASSLKGAEAFF. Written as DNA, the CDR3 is TGTGCCAGCAGCCTGAAAGGGGCTGAAGCTTTCTTT.

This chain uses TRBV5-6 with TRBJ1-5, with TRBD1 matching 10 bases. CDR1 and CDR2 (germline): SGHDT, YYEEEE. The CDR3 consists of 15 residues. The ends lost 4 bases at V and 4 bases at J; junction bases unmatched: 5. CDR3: CASSRRDRGNQPQHF. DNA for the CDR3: TGTGCCAGCAGCCGACGGGACAGGGGAAATCAGCCCCAGCATTTT.

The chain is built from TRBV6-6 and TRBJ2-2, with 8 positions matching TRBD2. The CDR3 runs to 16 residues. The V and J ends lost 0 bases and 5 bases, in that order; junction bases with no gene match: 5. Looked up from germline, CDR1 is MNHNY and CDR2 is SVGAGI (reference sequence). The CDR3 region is CASSYSMSSGTGELFF. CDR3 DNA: TGTGCCAGCAGTTACTCGATGTCTAGCGGGACCGGGGAGCTGTTTTTT.

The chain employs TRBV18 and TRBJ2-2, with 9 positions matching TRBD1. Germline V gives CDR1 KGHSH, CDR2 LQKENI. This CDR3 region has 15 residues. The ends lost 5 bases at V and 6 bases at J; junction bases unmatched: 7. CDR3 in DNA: TGTGCCAGCTCAACAGCCGGGACAGGGCCCGGGGAGCTGTTTTTT. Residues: CASSTAGTGPGELFF.

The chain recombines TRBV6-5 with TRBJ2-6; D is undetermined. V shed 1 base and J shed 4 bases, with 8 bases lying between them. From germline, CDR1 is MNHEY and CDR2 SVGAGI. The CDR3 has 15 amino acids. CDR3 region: CASSYYRSGANVLTF. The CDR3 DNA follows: TGTGCCAGCAGTTACTACAGATCCGGGGCCAACGTCCTGACTTTC.

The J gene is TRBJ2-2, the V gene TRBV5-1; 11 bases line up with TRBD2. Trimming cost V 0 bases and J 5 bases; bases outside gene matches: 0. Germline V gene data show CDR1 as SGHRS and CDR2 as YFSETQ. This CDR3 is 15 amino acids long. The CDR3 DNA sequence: TGCGCCAGCAGCTTGGGACTAGCGGGAACCGGGGAGCTGTTTTTT. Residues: CASSLGLAGTGELFF.

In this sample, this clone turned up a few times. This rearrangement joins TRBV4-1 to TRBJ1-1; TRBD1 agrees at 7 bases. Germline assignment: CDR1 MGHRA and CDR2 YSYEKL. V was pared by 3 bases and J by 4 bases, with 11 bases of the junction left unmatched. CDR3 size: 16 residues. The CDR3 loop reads CASSQRQGHVSTEAFF. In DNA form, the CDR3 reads TGCGCCAGCAGCCAGAGACAGGGTCATGTGAGCACTGAAGCTTTCTTT.

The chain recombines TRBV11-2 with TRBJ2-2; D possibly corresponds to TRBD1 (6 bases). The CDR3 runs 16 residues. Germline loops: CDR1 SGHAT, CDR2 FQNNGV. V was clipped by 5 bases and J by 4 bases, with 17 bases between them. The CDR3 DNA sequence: TGTGCCAGCAGCACCACAGGGACCTCGTTCACCGGGGAGCTGTTTTTT. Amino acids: CASSTTGTSFTGELFF.

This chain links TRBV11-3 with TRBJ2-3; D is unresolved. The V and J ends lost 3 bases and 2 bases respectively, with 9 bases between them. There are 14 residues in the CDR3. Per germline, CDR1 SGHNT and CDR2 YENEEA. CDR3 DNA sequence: TGTGCCAGCAGCTTGTCCAGGTTCACAGATACGCAGTATTTT. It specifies CASSLSRFTDTQYF.

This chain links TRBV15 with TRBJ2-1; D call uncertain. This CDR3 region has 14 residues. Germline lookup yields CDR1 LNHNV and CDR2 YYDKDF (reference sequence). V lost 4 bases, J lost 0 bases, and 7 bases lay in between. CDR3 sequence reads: CATSMILSYNEQFF. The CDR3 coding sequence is TGTGCCACCAGCATGATCCTCTCCTACAATGAGCAGTTCTTC. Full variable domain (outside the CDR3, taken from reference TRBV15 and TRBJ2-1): DAMVIQNPRYQVTQFGKPVTLSCSQTLNHNVMYWYQQKSSQAPKLLFHYYDKDFNNEADTPDNFQSRRPNTSFCFLDIRSPGLGDTAMYLCATSMILSYNEQFFGPGTRLTVL.

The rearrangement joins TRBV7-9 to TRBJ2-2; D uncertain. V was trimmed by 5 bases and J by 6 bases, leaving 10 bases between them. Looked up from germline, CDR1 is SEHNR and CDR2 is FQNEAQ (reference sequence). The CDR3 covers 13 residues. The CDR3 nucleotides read TGTGCCAGCAGCCGAGTGGGTTCCGGGGAGCTGTTTTTT. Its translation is CASSRVGSGELFF.

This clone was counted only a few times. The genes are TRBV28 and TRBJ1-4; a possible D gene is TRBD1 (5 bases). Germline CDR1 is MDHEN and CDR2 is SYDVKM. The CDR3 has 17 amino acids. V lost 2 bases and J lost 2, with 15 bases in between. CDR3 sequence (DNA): TGTGCCAGCAGTTTAACCGGGACCGGGGCGACTAATGAAAAACTGTTTTTT. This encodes CASSLTGTGATNEKLFF.

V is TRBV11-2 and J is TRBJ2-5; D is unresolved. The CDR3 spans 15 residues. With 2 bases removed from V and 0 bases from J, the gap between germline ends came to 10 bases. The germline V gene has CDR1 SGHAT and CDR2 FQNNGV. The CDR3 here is CASSLNDLYQETQYF. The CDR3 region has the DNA TGTGCCAGCAGCTTAAACGATTTGTACCAAGAGACCCAGTACTTC. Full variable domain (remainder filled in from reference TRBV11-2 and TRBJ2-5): EAGVAQSPRYKIIEKRQSVAFWCNPISGHATLYWYQQILGQGPKLLIQFQNNGVVDDSQLPKDRFSAERLKGVDSTLKIQPAKLEDSAVYLCASSLNDLYQETQYFGPGTRLLVL.

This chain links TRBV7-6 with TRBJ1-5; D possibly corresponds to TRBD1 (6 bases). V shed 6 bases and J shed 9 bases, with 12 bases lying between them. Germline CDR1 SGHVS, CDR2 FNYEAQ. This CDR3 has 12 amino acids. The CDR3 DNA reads TGTGCCAGCAGTTACAGGGATGGGCCCCAGCATTTT. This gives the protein CASSYRDGPQHF.

CDR3 sequence: CASSTTTGYTDTQYF. DNA of the CDR3: TGTGCCAGCAGCACAACTACAGGGTACACAGATACGCAGTATTTT. The rearrangement links TRBV5-4 to TRBJ2-3; D might be TRBD1 (6 bases). Per germline, CDR1 SGHNT and CDR2 YYREEE (reference sequence). V was shortened by 4 bases and J by 2 bases, with 14 bases between the two germline ends. The CDR3 consists of 15 residues. The whole variable domain, filled in from reference TRBV5-4 and TRBJ2-3, reads ETGVTQSPTHLIKTRGQQVTLRCSSQSGHNTVSWYQQALGQGPQFIFQYYREEENGRGNFPPRFSGLQFPNYSSELNVNALELDDSALYLCASSTTTGYTDTQYFGPGTRLTVL.

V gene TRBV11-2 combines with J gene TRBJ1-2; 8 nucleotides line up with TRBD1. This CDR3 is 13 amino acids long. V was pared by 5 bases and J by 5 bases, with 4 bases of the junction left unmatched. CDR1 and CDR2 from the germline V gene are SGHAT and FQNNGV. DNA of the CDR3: TGTGCCAGCAGCCCAGGACAGGGTTATGGCTACACCTTC. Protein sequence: CASSPGQGYGYTF.

This CDR3 reads CASSPRTGPGDGYTF. In nucleotides, the CDR3 is TGTGCCAGCAGCCCTCGGACAGGGCCAGGAGATGGCTACACCTTC. The rearrangement uses TRBV7-8 and TRBJ1-2; 8 bases align to TRBD1. This CDR3 is built from 15 residues. In germline, CDR1 is SGHVS, CDR2 FQNEAQ. After removal of 5 bases from V and 6 bases from J, the junction contained 11 bases not matched to a gene.

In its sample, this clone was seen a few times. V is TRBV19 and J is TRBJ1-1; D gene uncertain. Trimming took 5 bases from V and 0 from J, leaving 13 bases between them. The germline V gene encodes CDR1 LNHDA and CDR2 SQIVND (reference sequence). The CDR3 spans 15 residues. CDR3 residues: CASSRGPGMNTEAFF. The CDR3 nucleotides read TGTGCCAGTAGTCGGGGTCCAGGTATGAACACTGAAGCTTTCTTT.

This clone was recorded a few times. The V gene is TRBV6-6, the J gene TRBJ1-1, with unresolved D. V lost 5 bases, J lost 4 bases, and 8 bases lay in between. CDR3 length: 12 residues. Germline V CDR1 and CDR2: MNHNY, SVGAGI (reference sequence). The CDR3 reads CASSRGRTEAFF. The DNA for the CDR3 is TGTGCCAGCAGTCGCGGCCGCACTGAAGCTTTCTTT.

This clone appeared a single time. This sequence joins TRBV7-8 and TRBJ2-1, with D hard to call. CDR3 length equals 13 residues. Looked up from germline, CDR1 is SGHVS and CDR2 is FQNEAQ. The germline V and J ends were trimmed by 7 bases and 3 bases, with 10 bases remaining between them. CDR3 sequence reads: CASNQNGYNEQFF. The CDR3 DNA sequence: TGTGCCAGCAACCAGAACGGCTACAATGAGCAGTTCTTC.